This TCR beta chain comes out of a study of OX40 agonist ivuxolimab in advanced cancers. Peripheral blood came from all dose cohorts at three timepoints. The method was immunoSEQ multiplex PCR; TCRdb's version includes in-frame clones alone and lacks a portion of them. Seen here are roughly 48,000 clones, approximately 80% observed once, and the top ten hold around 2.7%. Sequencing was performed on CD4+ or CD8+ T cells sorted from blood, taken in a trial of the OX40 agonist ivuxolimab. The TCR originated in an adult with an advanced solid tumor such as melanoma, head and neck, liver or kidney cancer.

CDR3 bases: TGTGCCTGGAGTCTACAATACAATGAGCAGTTCTTC. Translation: CAWSLQYNEQFF. This chain links TRBV30 with TRBJ2-1; no clear D. The CDR3 length is 12 residues. Germline V lookup: CDR1 GTSNPN, CDR2 SVGIG (reference sequence). Between the trimmed V and J ends, which lost 2 bases and 4 bases, there was a span of 6 bases.